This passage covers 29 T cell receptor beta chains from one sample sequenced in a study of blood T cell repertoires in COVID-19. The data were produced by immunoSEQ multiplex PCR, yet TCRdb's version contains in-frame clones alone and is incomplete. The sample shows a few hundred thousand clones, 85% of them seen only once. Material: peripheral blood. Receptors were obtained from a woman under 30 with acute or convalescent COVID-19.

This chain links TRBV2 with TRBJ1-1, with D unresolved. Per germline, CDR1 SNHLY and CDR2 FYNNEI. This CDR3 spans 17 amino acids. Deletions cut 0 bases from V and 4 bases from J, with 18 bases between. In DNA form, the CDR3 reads TGTGCCAGCAGTGAAGCGGTGCGGGCGGGCCGAGGCACTGAAGCTTTCTTT. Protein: CASSEAVRAGRGTEAFF.

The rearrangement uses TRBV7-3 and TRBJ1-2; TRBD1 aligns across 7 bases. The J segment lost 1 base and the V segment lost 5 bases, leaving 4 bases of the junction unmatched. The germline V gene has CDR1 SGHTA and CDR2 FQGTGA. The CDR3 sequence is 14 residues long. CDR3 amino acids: CASSQGQNNYGYTF. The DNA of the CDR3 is TGTGCCAGCAGCCAGGGACAGAATAACTATGGCTACACCTTC.

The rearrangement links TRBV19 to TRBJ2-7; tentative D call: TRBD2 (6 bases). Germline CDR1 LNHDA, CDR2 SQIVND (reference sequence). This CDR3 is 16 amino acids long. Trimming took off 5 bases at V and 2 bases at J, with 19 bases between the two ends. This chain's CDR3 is CASSALTAGGTYEQYF. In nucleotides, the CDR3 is TGTGCCAGTAGTGCCCTCACAGCGGGTGGAACCTACGAGCAGTACTTC.

CDR3: CASSQEGRGWSSYNEQFF. In DNA, the CDR3 is TGCGCCAGCAGCCAAGAAGGACGCGGGTGGAGCTCCTACAATGAGCAGTTCTTC. The rearrangement joins TRBV4-1 to TRBJ2-1; possible D gene TRBD2, 5 bases. Trimming took off 0 bases at V and 0 bases at J, with 15 bases between the two ends. The germline CDR1 and CDR2 sequences are MGHRA and YSYEKL. This CDR3 contains 18 residues.

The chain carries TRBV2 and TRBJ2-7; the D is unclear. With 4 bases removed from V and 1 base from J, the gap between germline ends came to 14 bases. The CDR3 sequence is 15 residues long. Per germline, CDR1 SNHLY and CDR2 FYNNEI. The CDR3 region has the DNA TGTGCCAGCAGTGCAGAACAGCTAACTTCCTACGAGCAGTACTTC. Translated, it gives CASSAEQLTSYEQYF.

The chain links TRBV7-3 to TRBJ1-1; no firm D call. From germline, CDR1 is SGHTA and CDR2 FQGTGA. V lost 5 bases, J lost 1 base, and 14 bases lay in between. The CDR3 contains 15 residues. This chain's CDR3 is CASSPREGKNTEAFF. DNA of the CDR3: TGTGCCAGCAGCCCAAGAGAGGGAAAGAACACTGAAGCTTTCTTT.

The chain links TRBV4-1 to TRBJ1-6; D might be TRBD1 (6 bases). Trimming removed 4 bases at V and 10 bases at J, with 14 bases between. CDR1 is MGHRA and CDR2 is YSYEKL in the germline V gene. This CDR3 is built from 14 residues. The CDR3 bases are TGCGCCAGCAGCCCAGGACAGAAGATCTCACCCCTCCACTTT. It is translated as CASSPGQKISPLHF.

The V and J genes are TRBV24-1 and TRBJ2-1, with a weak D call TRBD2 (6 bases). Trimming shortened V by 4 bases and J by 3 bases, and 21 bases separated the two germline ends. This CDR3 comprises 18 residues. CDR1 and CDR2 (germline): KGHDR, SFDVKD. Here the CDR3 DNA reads TGTGCCACCAGTGACCAGCCCCCAGCGGGCAGCCTCTACAATGAGCAGTTCTTC. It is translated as CATSDQPPAGSLYNEQFF.

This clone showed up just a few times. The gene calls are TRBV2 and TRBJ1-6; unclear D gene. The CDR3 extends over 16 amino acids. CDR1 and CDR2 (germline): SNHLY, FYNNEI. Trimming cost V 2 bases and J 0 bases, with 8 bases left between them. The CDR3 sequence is CASSEIGSSYNSPLHF. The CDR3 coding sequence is TGTGCCAGCAGTGAAATTGGCAGCTCCTATAATTCACCCCTCCACTTT.

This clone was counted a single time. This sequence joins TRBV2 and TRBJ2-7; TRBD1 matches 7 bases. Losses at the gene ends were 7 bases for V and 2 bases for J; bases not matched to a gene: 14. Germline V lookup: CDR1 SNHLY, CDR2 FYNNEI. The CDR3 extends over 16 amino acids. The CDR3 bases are TGTGCCAGCAACAAGGGCTCAGGGGGTGGTACCTACGAGCAGTACTTC. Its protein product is CASNKGSGGGTYEQYF.

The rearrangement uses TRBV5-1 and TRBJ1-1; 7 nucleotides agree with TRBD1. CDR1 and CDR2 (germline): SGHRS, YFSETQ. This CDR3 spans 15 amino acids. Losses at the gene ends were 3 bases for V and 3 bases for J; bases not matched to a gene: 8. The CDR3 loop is CASSSTQGPYTEAFF. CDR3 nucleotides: TGCGCCAGCAGCTCAACACAGGGGCCATACACTGAAGCTTTCTTT.

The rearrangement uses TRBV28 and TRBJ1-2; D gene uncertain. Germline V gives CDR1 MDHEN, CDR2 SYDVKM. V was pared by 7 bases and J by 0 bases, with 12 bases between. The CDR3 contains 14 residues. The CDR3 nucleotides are TGTGCCAGCACTGAGATAGTGGCTAACTATGGCTACACCTTC. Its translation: CASTEIVANYGYTF.

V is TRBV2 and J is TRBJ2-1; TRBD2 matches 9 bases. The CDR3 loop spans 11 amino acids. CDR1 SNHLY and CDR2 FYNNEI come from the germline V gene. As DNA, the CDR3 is TGTGGGCGGCGGGGGGGCGGTGAGCAGTTCTTC. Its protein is CGRRGGGEQFF.

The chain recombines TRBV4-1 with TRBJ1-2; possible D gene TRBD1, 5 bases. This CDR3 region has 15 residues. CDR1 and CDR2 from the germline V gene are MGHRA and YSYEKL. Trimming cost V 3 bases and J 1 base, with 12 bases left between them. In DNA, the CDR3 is TGCGCCAGCAGCCATTTGTACAGGTTTAACTATGGCTACACCTTC. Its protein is CASSHLYRFNYGYTF.

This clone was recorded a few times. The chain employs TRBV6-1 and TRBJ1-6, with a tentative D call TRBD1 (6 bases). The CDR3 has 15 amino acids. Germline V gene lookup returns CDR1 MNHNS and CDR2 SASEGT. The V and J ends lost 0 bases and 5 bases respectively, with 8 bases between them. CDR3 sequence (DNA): TGTGCCAGCAGTGAAGCGCCAGGGGATAATTCACCCCTCCACTTT. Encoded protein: CASSEAPGDNSPLHF.

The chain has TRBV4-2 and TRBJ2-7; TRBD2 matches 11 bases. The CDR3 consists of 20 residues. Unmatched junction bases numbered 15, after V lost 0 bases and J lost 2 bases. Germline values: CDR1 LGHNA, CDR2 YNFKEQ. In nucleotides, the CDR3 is TGTGCCAGCAGCCAAGATCGTGAGGGTAGCGGGAGGGCTCTTACCTACGAGCAGTACTTC. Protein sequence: CASSQDREGSGRALTYEQYF.

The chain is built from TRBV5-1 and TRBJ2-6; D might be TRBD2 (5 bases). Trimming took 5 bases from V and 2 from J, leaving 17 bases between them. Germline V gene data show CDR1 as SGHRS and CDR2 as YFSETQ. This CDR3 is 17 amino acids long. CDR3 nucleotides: TGCGCCAGCAGACCTCTTAGCGAGCTAGCTGGGGCCAACGTCCTGACTTTC. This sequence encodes CASRPLSELAGANVLTF. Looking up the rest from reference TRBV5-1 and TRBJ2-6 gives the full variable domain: KAGVTQTPRYLIKTRGQQVTLSCSPISGHRSVSWYQQTPGQGLQFLFEYFSETQRNKGNFPGRFSGRQFSNSRSEMNVSTLELGDSALYLCASRPLSELAGANVLTFGAGSRLTVL.

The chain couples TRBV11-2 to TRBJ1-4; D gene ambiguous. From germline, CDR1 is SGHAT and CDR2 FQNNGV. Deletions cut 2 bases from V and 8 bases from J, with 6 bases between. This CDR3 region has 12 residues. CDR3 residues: CASSLQREKLFF. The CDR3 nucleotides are TGTGCCAGCAGCTTACAGCGGGAAAAACTGTTTTTT. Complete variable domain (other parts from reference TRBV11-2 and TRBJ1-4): EAGVAQSPRYKIIEKRQSVAFWCNPISGHATLYWYQQILGQGPKLLIQFQNNGVVDDSQLPKDRFSAERLKGVDSTLKIQPAKLEDSAVYLCASSLQREKLFFGSGTQLSVL.

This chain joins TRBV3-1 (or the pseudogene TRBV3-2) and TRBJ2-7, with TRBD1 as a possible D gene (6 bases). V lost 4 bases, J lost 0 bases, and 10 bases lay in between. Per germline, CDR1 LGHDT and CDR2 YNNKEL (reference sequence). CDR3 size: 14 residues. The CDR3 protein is CASSLWDNSYEQYF. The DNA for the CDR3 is TGTGCCAGCAGCCTTTGGGACAACTCCTACGAGCAGTACTTC.

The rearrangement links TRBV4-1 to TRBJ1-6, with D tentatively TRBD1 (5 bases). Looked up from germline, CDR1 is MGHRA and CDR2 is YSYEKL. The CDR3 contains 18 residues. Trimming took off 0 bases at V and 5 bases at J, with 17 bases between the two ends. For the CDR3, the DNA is TGCGCCAGCAGCCAAGATGAGGATATAGGAGGGGATAATTCACCCCTCCACTTT. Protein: CASSQDEDIGGDNSPLHF.

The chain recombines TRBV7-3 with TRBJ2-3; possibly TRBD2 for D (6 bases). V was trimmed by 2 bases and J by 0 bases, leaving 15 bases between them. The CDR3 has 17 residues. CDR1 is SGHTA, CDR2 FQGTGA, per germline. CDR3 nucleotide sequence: TGTGCCAGCAGCTTACAGGGTGGGACTTCTAGCACAGATACGCAGTATTTT. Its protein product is CASSLQGGTSSTDTQYF.

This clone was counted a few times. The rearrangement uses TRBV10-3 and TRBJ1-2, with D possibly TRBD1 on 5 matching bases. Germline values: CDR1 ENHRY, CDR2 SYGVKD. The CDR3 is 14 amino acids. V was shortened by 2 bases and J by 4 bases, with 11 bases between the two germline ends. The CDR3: CAISEEHRTYGYTF. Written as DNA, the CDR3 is TGTGCCATCAGTGAGGAGCACAGGACCTATGGCTACACCTTC.

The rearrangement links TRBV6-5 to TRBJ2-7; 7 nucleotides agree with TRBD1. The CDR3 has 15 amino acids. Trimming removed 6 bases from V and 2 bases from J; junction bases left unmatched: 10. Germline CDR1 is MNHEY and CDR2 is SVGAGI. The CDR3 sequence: CASSLEDRRAYEQYF. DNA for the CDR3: TGTGCCAGCAGCTTGGAGGACAGGCGGGCCTACGAGCAGTACTTC.

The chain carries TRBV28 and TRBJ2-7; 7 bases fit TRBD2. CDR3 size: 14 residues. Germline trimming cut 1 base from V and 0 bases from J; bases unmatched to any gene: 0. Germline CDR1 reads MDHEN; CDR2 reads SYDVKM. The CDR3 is CASSLSGGSYEQYF. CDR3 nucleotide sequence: TGTGCCAGCAGTTTATCGGGGGGCTCCTACGAGCAGTACTTC. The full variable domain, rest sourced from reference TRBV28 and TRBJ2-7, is DVKVTQSSRYLVKRTGEKVFLECVQDMDHENMFWYRQDPGLGLRLIYFSYDVKMKEKGDIPEGYSVSREKKERFSLILESASTNQTSMYLCASSLSGGSYEQYFGPGTRLTVT.

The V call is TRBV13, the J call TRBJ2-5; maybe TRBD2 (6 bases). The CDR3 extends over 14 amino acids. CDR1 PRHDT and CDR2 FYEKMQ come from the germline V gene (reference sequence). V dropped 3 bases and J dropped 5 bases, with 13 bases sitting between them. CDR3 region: CASSLMRAGETQYF. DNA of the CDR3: TGTGCCAGCAGCTTGATGAGGGCGGGGGAGACCCAGTACTTC. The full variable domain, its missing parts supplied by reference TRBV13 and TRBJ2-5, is AAGVIQSPRHLIKEKRETATLKCYPIPRHDTVYWYQQGPGQDPQFLISFYEKMQSDKGSIPDRFSAQQFSDYHSELNMSSLELGDSALYFCASSLMRAGETQYFGPGTRLLVL.

The CDR3 DNA reads TGTGCCAGCAGTGAATACAGCTATAATTCACCCCTCCACTTT. It is translated as CASSEYSYNSPLHF. The chain combines TRBV6-1 with TRBJ1-6; D not certain. V was shortened by 2 bases and J by 3 bases, with 5 bases between the two germline ends. There are 14 residues in the CDR3. Germline CDR1 and CDR2: MNHNS and SASEGT.

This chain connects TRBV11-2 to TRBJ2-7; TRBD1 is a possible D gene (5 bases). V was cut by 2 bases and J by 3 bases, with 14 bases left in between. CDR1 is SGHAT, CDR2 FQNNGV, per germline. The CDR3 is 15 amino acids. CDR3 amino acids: CASSLFKGTGYEQYF. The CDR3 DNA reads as TGTGCCAGCAGCTTATTTAAGGGCACAGGCTACGAGCAGTACTTC. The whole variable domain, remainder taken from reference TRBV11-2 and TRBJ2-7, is EAGVAQSPRYKIIEKRQSVAFWCNPISGHATLYWYQQILGQGPKLLIQFQNNGVVDDSQLPKDRFSAERLKGVDSTLKIQPAKLEDSAVYLCASSLFKGTGYEQYFGPGTRLTVT.

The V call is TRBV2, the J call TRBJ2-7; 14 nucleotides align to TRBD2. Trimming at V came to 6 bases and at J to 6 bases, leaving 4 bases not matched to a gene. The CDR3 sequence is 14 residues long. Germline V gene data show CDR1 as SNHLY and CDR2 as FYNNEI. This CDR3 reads CASRGLAGVGEQYF. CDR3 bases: TGTGCCAGCAGGGGACTAGCGGGAGTAGGCGAGCAGTACTTC. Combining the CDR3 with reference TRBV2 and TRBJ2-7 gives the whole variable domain EPEVTQTPSHQVTQMGQEVILRCVPISNHLYFYWYRQILGQKVEFLVSFYNNEISEKSEIFDDQFSVERPDGSNFTLKIRSTKLEDSAMYFCASRGLAGVGEQYFGPGTRLTVT.

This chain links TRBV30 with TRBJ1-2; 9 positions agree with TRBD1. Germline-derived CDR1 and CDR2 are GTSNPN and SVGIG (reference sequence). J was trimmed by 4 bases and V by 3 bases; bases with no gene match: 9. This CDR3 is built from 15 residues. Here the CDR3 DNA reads TGTGCCTGGAGAGGGACAGGGTCGGCTCGCTATGGCTACACCTTC. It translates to CAWRGTGSARYGYTF. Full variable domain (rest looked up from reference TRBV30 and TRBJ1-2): SQTIHQWPATLVQPVGSPLSLECTVEGTSNPNLYWYRQAAGRGLQLLFYSVGIGQISSEVPQNLSASRPQDRQFILSSKKLLLSDSGFYLCAWRGTGSARYGYTFGSGTRLTVV.